Listed below are T cell receptor beta chains from one sample, sequenced in a study of cytomegalovirus exposure and HLA in healthy donors. Method: immunoSEQ multiplex PCR; TCRdb's copy keeps in-frame clones and lacks some. The profile shows roughly 100,000 clones, about two thirds of them singletons. The sequencing sample was made of PBMCs. These TCRs come from a female donor in good health and CMV-seronegative. CDR3s include the opening cysteine and the closing phenylalanine or tryptophan. D genes are given only for firm matches. The size field is filled for only some rows; it gives once, few, many or a size class.

v_gene	d_gene	abundance	j_gene	CDR3aa	CDR3nt
TRBV4-1	TRBD1	NA	TRBJ2-7	CASNYPGQGAYEQYF	TGCGCCAGCAACTATCCGGGACAGGGAGCCTACGAGCAGTACTTC
TRBV29-1	NA	NA	TRBJ2-5	CSVGGETQYF	TGCAGCGTTGGGGGCGAGACCCAGTACTTC
TRBV30	NA	NA	TRBJ2-6	CAWSELPSGANVLTF	TGTGCCTGGAGCGAGCTCCCCTCTGGGGCCAACGTCCTGACTTTC
TRBV11-3	NA	NA	TRBJ2-1	CASSPPSTGYTYNEQFF	TGTGCCAGCAGCCCCCCAAGCACAGGTTATACCTACAATGAGCAGTTCTTC
TRBV18	TRBD2	NA	TRBJ2-7	CASSPPPTGLRGRGEQYF	TGTGCCAGCTCACCACCTCCAACGGGTCTCCGGGGGAGGGGCGAGCAGTACTTC
TRBV30	NA	NA	TRBJ2-7	CAWRTHDRGTTGAYEQYF	TGTGCCTGGAGAACCCACGATAGGGGGACAACTGGAGCCTACGAGCAATACTTC
TRBV30	NA	few	TRBJ2-1	CAWTEGNEQFF	TGTGCCTGGACTGAGGGCAATGAGCAGTTCTTC
TRBV15	NA	many	TRBJ1-3	CATSRDQASGNTIYF	TGTGCCACCAGCAGAGATCAGGCCTCTGGAAACACCATATATTTT
TRBV19	NA	NA	TRBJ2-5	CASSTGTGGETQYF	TGTGCCAGTAGTACAGGGACCGGAGGGGAGACCCAGTACTTC
TRBV6-1	TRBD2	NA	TRBJ2-7	CASRAGRAYEQYF	TGTGCCAGCAGAGCGGGGCGGGCCTACGAGCAGTACTTC
TRBV10-2	NA	once	TRBJ1-5	CASSVPRSSDNSNQPQHF	TGCGCCAGCAGTGTCCCTCGGTCCTCCGATAATAGCAATCAGCCCCAGCATTTT
TRBV6-1	NA	few	TRBJ2-1	CASSESLEYNEQFF	TGTGCCAGCAGTGAATCCCTCGAGTACAATGAGCAGTTCTTC
TRBV11-2	NA	NA	TRBJ2-7	CASKLTGLSSYEQYF	TGTGCCAGCAAGCTCACGGGGTTGAGCTCCTACGAGCAGTACTTC
TRBV10-3	TRBD2	NA	TRBJ2-1	CASKPLGSGERSYNEQFF	TGTGCCAGTAAGCCCCTGGGAAGCGGGGAACGATCCTACAATGAGCAGTTCTTC
TRBV7-6	TRBD1	NA	TRBJ2-7	CASSLLPPGQVYSEQYF	TGTGCCAGCAGCCTATTACCACCGGGACAGGTTTATTCCGAGCAGTACTTC
TRBV7-2	NA	NA	TRBJ2-1	CASSLASGSSYNEQFF	TGTGCCAGCAGCTTAGCTAGCGGTAGCTCCTACAATGAGCAGTTCTTC
TRBV4-2	NA	once	TRBJ2-3	CASSQENRERSGTQYF	TGTGCCAGCAGCCAAGAGAACAGGGAAAGGTCAGGTACGCAGTATTTT
TRBV5-1	TRBD1	once	TRBJ2-1	CASSHGTGGVEQFF	TGCGCCAGCAGTCATGGGACAGGGGGAGTTGAGCAGTTCTTC
TRBV28	NA	NA	TRBJ1-5	CASSWTDNQPQHF	TGTGCCAGCAGTTGGACAGACAATCAGCCCCAGCATTTT
TRBV5-8	NA	few	TRBJ2-7	CASSTRGAYEQYF	TGTGCCAGCAGCACCAGGGGCGCCTACGAGCAGTACTTC
TRBV5-4	TRBD2	NA	TRBJ2-3	CASSVQLASRTDTQYF	TGTGCCAGCAGCGTCCAACTAGCGTCCCGCACAGATACGCAGTATTTT
TRBV7-3	TRBD2	NA	TRBJ2-7	CASSLFAGGAYEQYF	TGTGCCAGCAGCTTATTCGCGGGAGGAGCCTACGAGCAGTACTTC
TRBV5-1	NA	NA	TRBJ2-7	CASSQFWGRSYEQYF	TGCGCCAGCAGCCAATTTTGGGGGCGAAGCTACGAGCAGTACTTC